A selection of T cell receptor beta chains follows, all from one sample in a study of cytotoxic CD8 clonotypes in ibrutinib-treated CLL. Sequencing used immunoSEQ multiplex PCR; TCRdb keeps in-frame clones, though not all of them. The repertoire holds fewer than 30,000 clones, with about 75% as singletons. The input for sequencing was PBMCs, taken after 24 months of ibrutinib treatment. The receptors here all came from a human donor with chronic lymphocytic leukemia. Each CDR3 is given with its conserved first and last residue. The D gene is left open where the match is weak. Some rows have no size entry. The others give once, few or many, or a class for an expanded clone.

j_gene: TRBJ1-2; v_gene: TRBV15; abundance: -; d_gene: -; CDR3aa: CATSRSEGNPYGYTF; CDR3nt: TGTGCCACCAGCAGGTCCGAAGGGAACCCCTATGGCTACACCTTC
j_gene: TRBJ1-1; v_gene: TRBV5-1; abundance: -; d_gene: -; CDR3aa: CASSAVGSNTEAFF; CDR3nt: TGCGCCAGCAGCGCCGTGGGGTCGAACACTGAAGCTTTCTTT
j_gene: TRBJ1-5; v_gene: TRBV15; abundance: -; d_gene: TRBD1; CDR3aa: CATSRDVTTGTGYSNQPQHF; CDR3nt: TGTGCCACCAGCAGAGATGTGACCACCGGGACAGGCTATAGCAATCAGCCCCAGCATTTT
j_gene: TRBJ2-7; v_gene: TRBV5-4; abundance: -; d_gene: -; CDR3aa: CASRPDWGYEQYF; CDR3nt: TGTGCCAGCAGACCGGACTGGGGCTACGAGCAGTACTTC
j_gene: TRBJ1-2; v_gene: TRBV7-8; abundance: -; d_gene: TRBD1; CDR3aa: CASSPGGGHGYTF; CDR3nt: TGTGCCAGCAGCCCAGGGGGGGGGCATGGCTACACCTTC
j_gene: TRBJ2-3; v_gene: TRBV9; abundance: few; d_gene: -; CDR3aa: CASSPIPQSDTQYF; CDR3nt: TGTGCCAGCAGCCCCATACCCCAGTCAGATACGCAGTATTTT
j_gene: TRBJ1-1; v_gene: TRBV5-1; abundance: -; d_gene: -; CDR3aa: CASSLTPAMNTEAFF; CDR3nt: TGCGCCAGCAGCCTGACACCGGCCATGAACACTGAAGCTTTCTTT
j_gene: TRBJ1-5; v_gene: TRBV19; abundance: few; d_gene: -; CDR3aa: CASSKGSQPQHF; CDR3nt: TGTGCCAGTAGTAAAGGTAGTCAGCCCCAGCATTTT
j_gene: TRBJ2-3; v_gene: TRBV29-1; abundance: -; d_gene: -; CDR3aa: CSVEVAGEDTQYF; CDR3nt: TGCAGCGTTGAAGTGGCAGGGGAAGATACGCAGTATTTT
j_gene: TRBJ1-5; v_gene: TRBV4-1; abundance: -; d_gene: -; CDR3aa: CASSQERDRSNQPQHF; CDR3nt: TGCGCCAGCAGCCAAGAACGGGACCGGAGCAATCAGCCCCAGCATTTT
j_gene: TRBJ1-5; v_gene: TRBV29-1; abundance: many; d_gene: -; CDR3aa: CSVERTESNQPQHF; CDR3nt: TGCAGCGTTGAACGGACGGAAAGCAATCAGCCCCAGCATTTT
j_gene: TRBJ1-6; v_gene: TRBV19; abundance: -; d_gene: -; CDR3aa: CASSMQGRNSPLHF; CDR3nt: TGTGCCAGTAGTATGCAGGGGAGGAATTCACCCCTCCACTTT
j_gene: TRBJ2-1; v_gene: TRBV15; abundance: -; d_gene: -; CDR3aa: CATSKVSYNEQFF; CDR3nt: TGTGCCACCAGCAAAGTCTCCTACAATGAGCAGTTCTTC
j_gene: TRBJ1-1; v_gene: TRBV11-2; abundance: -; d_gene: TRBD1; CDR3aa: CASSLDRWTGEAFF; CDR3nt: TGTGCCAGCAGCTTAGATCGGTGGACAGGCGAAGCTTTCTTT
j_gene: TRBJ2-5; v_gene: TRBV5-1; abundance: -; d_gene: -; CDR3aa: CASSAGSQETQYF; CDR3nt: TGCGCCAGCAGCGCGGGGAGCCAAGAGACCCAGTACTTC
j_gene: TRBJ1-1; v_gene: TRBV30; abundance: -; d_gene: -; CDR3aa: CAWSVGPTEAFF; CDR3nt: TGTGCCTGGAGTGTAGGGCCCACTGAAGCTTTCTTT
j_gene: TRBJ2-5; v_gene: TRBV7-9; abundance: few; d_gene: -; CDR3aa: CASSLVETQYF; CDR3nt: TGTGCCAGCAGCTTAGTAGAGACCCAGTACTTC
j_gene: TRBJ2-2; v_gene: TRBV11-2; abundance: few; d_gene: TRBD1; CDR3aa: CASSLGTGGPNTGELFF; CDR3nt: TGTGCCAGCAGCTTAGGGACAGGGGGCCCGAACACCGGGGAGCTGTTTTTT
j_gene: TRBJ1-2; v_gene: TRBV5-1; abundance: -; d_gene: -; CDR3aa: CASSLAPGNYGYTF; CDR3nt: TGCGCCAGCAGCTTGGCCCCGGGCAACTATGGCTACACCTTC
j_gene: TRBJ1-2; v_gene: TRBV4-2; abundance: once; d_gene: TRBD1; CDR3aa: CASGTGGGYGYTF; CDR3nt: TGTGCCAGTGGGACAGGGGGTGGCTATGGCTACACCTTC
j_gene: TRBJ1-2; v_gene: TRBV5-6; abundance: -; d_gene: TRBD1; CDR3aa: CASSLWGGGPYGYTF; CDR3nt: TGTGCCAGCAGCTTGTGGGGAGGGGGCCCCTATGGCTACACCTTC
j_gene: TRBJ2-7; v_gene: TRBV29-1; abundance: -; d_gene: TRBD1; CDR3aa: CSVKTGGYEQYF; CDR3nt: TGCAGCGTCAAGACAGGGGGGTACGAGCAGTACTTC
j_gene: TRBJ2-1; v_gene: TRBV5-1; abundance: -; d_gene: -; CDR3aa: CASSLNAGANNEQFF; CDR3nt: TGCGCCAGCAGCTTGAATGCAGGGGCGAACAATGAGCAGTTCTTC
j_gene: TRBJ2-7; v_gene: TRBV5-6; abundance: -; d_gene: -; CDR3aa: CASSWGTGSYEQYF; CDR3nt: TGTGCCAGCAGTTGGGGGACGGGAAGCTACGAGCAGTACTTC
j_gene: TRBJ1-1; v_gene: TRBV4-1; abundance: -; d_gene: -; CDR3aa: CASSQVLGGNTEAFF; CDR3nt: TGCGCCAGCAGCCAAGTTTTAGGGGGGAACACTGAAGCTTTCTTT
j_gene: TRBJ2-7; v_gene: TRBV30; abundance: few; d_gene: -; CDR3aa: CAWSPGDGYEQYF; CDR3nt: TGTGCCTGGAGTCCCGGCGACGGCTACGAGCAGTACTTC
j_gene: TRBJ1-1; v_gene: TRBV7-6; abundance: -; d_gene: -; CDR3aa: CASSYGRGDTEAFF; CDR3nt: TGTGCCAGCAGCTATGGTCGGGGGGACACTGAAGCTTTCTTT
j_gene: TRBJ2-4; v_gene: TRBV4-1; abundance: -; d_gene: TRBD1; CDR3aa: CASSQDRGQGAGAKNIQYF; CDR3nt: TGCGCCAGCAGCCAAGATAGAGGACAGGGGGCTGGAGCCAAAAACATTCAGTACTTC
j_gene: TRBJ1-5; v_gene: TRBV6-4; abundance: -; d_gene: -; CDR3aa: CASSDSGQPNQPQHF; CDR3nt: TGTGCCAGCAGTGACTCTGGACAGCCTAATCAGCCCCAGCATTTT
j_gene: TRBJ2-3; v_gene: TRBV2; abundance: -; d_gene: TRBD2; CDR3aa: CASRLGTSGWLDTQYF; CDR3nt: TGTGCCAGCAGGCTCGGGACTAGCGGGTGGTTAGATACGCAGTATTTT
j_gene: TRBJ1-1; v_gene: TRBV5-1; abundance: -; d_gene: -; CDR3aa: CASSVGQVWNTEAFF; CDR3nt: TGCGCCAGCAGTGTTGGACAAGTATGGAACACTGAAGCTTTCTTT
j_gene: TRBJ1-1; v_gene: TRBV6-6; abundance: -; d_gene: -; CDR3aa: CASSSGPRVGLAFF; CDR3nt: TGTGCCAGCAGTTCAGGGCCGAGGGTTGGACTGGCTTTCTTT
j_gene: TRBJ2-2; v_gene: TRBV15; abundance: few; d_gene: -; CDR3aa: CATPGRTNTGELFF; CDR3nt: TGTGCCACCCCGGGACGGACGAACACCGGGGAGCTGTTTTTT
j_gene: TRBJ1-1; v_gene: TRBV19; abundance: -; d_gene: TRBD1; CDR3aa: CATSTGGRGTEAFF; CDR3nt: TGTGCCACCTCGACAGGGGGCAGGGGAACTGAAGCTTTCTTT
j_gene: TRBJ1-2; v_gene: TRBV5-4; abundance: -; d_gene: -; CDR3aa: CASSRGGNYGYTF; CDR3nt: TGTGCCAGCAGCCGCGGGGGCAACTATGGCTACACCTTC
j_gene: TRBJ2-6; v_gene: TRBV5-4; abundance: -; d_gene: TRBD1; CDR3aa: CASSLAGTGISGANVLTF; CDR3nt: TGTGCCAGCAGCTTGGCCGGGACAGGGATATCTGGGGCCAACGTCCTGACTTTC
j_gene: TRBJ2-2; v_gene: TRBV11-2; abundance: -; d_gene: -; CDR3aa: CASTSVVEAGELFF; CDR3nt: TGTGCCAGCACTTCGGTGGTGGAGGCCGGGGAGCTGTTTTTT
j_gene: TRBJ1-6; v_gene: TRBV19; abundance: -; d_gene: -; CDR3aa: CASRAPPSNSPLHF; CDR3nt: TGTGCCAGTAGGGCCCCACCTTCAAATTCACCCCTCCACTTT
j_gene: TRBJ1-5; v_gene: TRBV30; abundance: medium-sized; d_gene: -; CDR3aa: CAWSAGNQPQHF; CDR3nt: TGTGCCTGGAGCGCCGGCAATCAGCCCCAGCATTTT
j_gene: TRBJ1-3; v_gene: TRBV18; abundance: -; d_gene: TRBD1; CDR3aa: CASSPPGQGKSGNTIYF; CDR3nt: TGTGCCAGCTCACCACCGGGACAGGGGAAGTCTGGAAACACCATATATTTT
j_gene: TRBJ2-3; v_gene: TRBV5-1; abundance: -; d_gene: TRBD2; CDR3aa: CASSLGGLAGDTQYF; CDR3nt: TGCGCCAGCAGCTTGGGGGGACTAGCGGGAGATACGCAGTATTTT
j_gene: TRBJ1-1; v_gene: TRBV2; abundance: -; d_gene: TRBD1; CDR3aa: CASSPGGGPNTEAFF; CDR3nt: TGTGCCAGCAGCCCAGGGGGAGGGCCGAACACTGAAGCTTTCTTT
j_gene: TRBJ2-1; v_gene: TRBV11-2; abundance: -; d_gene: -; CDR3aa: CASSLGLEYEQFF; CDR3nt: TGTGCCAGCAGCTTAGGGCTAGAGTACGAGCAGTTCTTC
j_gene: TRBJ2-1; v_gene: TRBV15; abundance: -; d_gene: TRBD2; CDR3aa: CATSPSGSGGFSFHNEQFF; CDR3nt: TGTGCCACCAGCCCCAGTGGTAGCGGGGGATTCTCATTTCACAATGAGCAGTTCTTC
j_gene: TRBJ1-1; v_gene: TRBV19; abundance: -; d_gene: TRBD1; CDR3aa: CASSPGQGMMNTEAFF; CDR3nt: TGTGCCAGTAGTCCAGGACAGGGAATGATGAACACTGAAGCTTTCTTT
j_gene: TRBJ1-1; v_gene: TRBV20-1; abundance: -; d_gene: -; CDR3aa: CSADMNTEAFF; CDR3nt: TGCAGTGCCGATATGAACACTGAAGCTTTCTTT
j_gene: TRBJ1-2; v_gene: TRBV27; abundance: -; d_gene: TRBD1; CDR3aa: CASSSPYRGSYGYTF; CDR3nt: TGTGCCAGCAGTTCACCGTACAGGGGAAGCTATGGCTACACCTTC